The clone carrying this T cell receptor beta chain occurred many times. TCRdb re-called the multiplex PCR reads through MiXCR, storing one row per CDR3 protein. The profile shows approximately 88,000 distinct CDR3 sequences, approximately 28% of them singletons. Per germline, CDR1 LNHDA and CDR2 SQIVND (reference sequence). Unmatched junction bases numbered 19, after V lost 3 bases and J lost 7 bases. CDR3 size: 19 residues. Breast cancer patients provided tissue from their axillary draining lymph nodes. This sample is drawn from a study of breast tumors, draining lymph nodes, adjacent tissues. The rearrangement uses TRBV19 and TRBJ1-5; TRBD1 matches at 9 bases. Sequenced input: axillary lymph node tissue. The clonotype was recovered from a female donor with breast cancer. Some clones in this sample may be carry-over from other donors' samples. As DNA, the CDR3 is TGTGCCAGTAGTATGTTGGGACAGGGTATTGGGGACGGCCGGCAGCCCCAGCATTTT. Its protein product is CASSMLGQGIGDGRQPQHF.